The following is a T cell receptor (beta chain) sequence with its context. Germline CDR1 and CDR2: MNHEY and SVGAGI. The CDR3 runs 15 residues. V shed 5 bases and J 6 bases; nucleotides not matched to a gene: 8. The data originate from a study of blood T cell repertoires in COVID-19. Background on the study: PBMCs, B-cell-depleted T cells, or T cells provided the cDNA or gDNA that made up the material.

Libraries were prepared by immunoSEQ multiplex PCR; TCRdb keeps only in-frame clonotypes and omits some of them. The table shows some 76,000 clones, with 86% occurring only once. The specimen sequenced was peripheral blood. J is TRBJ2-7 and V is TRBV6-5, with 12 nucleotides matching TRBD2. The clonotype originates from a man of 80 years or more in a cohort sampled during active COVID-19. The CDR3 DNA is TGTGCCAGCAGTCCAAGACTAGCGGGGGCGACCGAGCAGTACTTC. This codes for CASSPRLAGATEQYF.